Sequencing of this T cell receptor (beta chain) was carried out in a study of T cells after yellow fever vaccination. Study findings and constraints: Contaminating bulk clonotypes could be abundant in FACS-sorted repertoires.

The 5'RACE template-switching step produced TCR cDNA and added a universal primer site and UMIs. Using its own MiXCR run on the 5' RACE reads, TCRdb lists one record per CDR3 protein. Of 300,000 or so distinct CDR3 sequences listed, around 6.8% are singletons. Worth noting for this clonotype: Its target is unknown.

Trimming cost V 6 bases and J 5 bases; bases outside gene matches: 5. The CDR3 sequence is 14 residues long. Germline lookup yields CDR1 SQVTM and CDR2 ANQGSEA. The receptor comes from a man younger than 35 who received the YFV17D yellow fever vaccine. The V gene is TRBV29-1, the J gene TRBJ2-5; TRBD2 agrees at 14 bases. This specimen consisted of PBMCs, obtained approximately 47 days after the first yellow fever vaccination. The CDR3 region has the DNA TGCAGCGTCGGACTAGCGGGGGGCAGGGAGACCCAGTACTTC. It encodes CSVGLAGGRETQYF.